Listed below are T cell receptor beta chains from one sample, sequenced in a study of cytomegalovirus exposure and HLA in healthy donors. Clones were sequenced by immunoSEQ multiplex PCR, and TCRdb holds only the in-frame ones, with some missing. The repertoire holds 95,000 to 100,000 clones, with 76% as singletons. The specimen was PBMCs. The receptors come from a woman aged 55-75 years in good health and CMV-seropositive. Each CDR3 is given with its conserved first and last residue. The D gene is left open where the match is weak. A clone size is listed for some rows: how often the clone was seen (once, few, many), or a class if it is expanded.

v_call,d_call,clone_size,j_call,cdr3_nt,cdr3_aa
TRBV5-1,.,.,TRBJ2-1,TGCGCCAGCAGCTTATTAGTGAACAATGAGCAGTTCTTC,CASSLLVNNEQFF
TRBV29-1,.,.,TRBJ1-2,TGCAGCGTTGAAGCCGTGAGACGGACTGAGGGCTACACCTTC,CSVEAVRRTEGYTF
TRBV28,.,few,TRBJ2-2,TGTGCCAGCAGCATAACAGGGAACACCGGGGAGCTGTTTTTT,CASSITGNTGELFF
TRBV5-4,.,.,TRBJ2-2,TGTGCCAGCAGCCCTCTGGGGAGGCGCGACACCGGGGAGCTGTTTTTT,CASSPLGRRDTGELFF
TRBV5-1,.,.,TRBJ2-5,TGCGCCAGCAGCCCCGGGTCGGCCCAAGAGACCCAGTACTTC,CASSPGSAQETQYF
TRBV29-1,TRBD1,.,TRBJ2-7,TGCAGCGTGACAGGGACAGGGGACACCTACGAGCAGTACTTC,CSVTGTGDTYEQYF
TRBV19,TRBD2,few,TRBJ2-1,TGTGCCAGTATTAGGGGGCCAGCGGGAGGGGACAATGAGCAGTTCTTC,CASIRGPAGGDNEQFF
TRBV4-1,TRBD2,.,TRBJ2-3,TGCGCCAGCAGCCAAGAAGGGGGACGGGACGGGAGGGCCTCTAGGGGCACAGATACGCAGTATTTT,CASSQEGGRDGRASRGTDTQYF
TRBV5-8,TRBD2,once,TRBJ2-3,TGTGCCAGCAGCTTGGGGACTAGCGGGAGCACAGATACGCAGTATTTT,CASSLGTSGSTDTQYF
TRBV7-3,TRBD1,few,TRBJ1-1,TGTGCCAGCAGCCCCGACAGGGAAACGAACACTGAAGCTTTCTTT,CASSPDRETNTEAFF
TRBV4-1,TRBD1,few,TRBJ1-4,TGCGCCAGCAGCGACCCGGGACAGGGCGATGAAAAACTGTTTTTT,CASSDPGQGDEKLFF
TRBV4-1,TRBD1,few,TRBJ1-4,TGCGCCAGCAGCAATGGACAGGGAAGGCAAACTAATGAAAAACTGTTTTTT,CASSNGQGRQTNEKLFF
TRBV29-1,.,once,TRBJ1-1,TGCAGCGCCCAGACAAACATGAACACTGAAGCTTTCTTT,CSAQTNMNTEAFF
TRBV2,TRBD1,.,TRBJ1-5,TGTGCCAGCACCTGGACAGGGCCCTCGCAGCCCCAGCATTTT,CASTWTGPSQPQHF
TRBV10-3,TRBD2,.,TRBJ2-3,TGTGCCATCAGCGGGAGGGCCTCTGGCACAGATACGCAGTATTTT,CAISGRASGTDTQYF
TRBV6-1,.,.,TRBJ1-1,TGTGCCAGCATCGGACAGTACACTGAAGCTTTCTTT,CASIGQYTEAFF
TRBV29-1,.,.,TRBJ1-2,TGCAGCGGGGGGATCGCAGGGGACTATGGCTACACCTTC,CSGGIAGDYGYTF
TRBV29-1,TRBD2,.,TRBJ2-3,TGCAGCGTTGGCGGGAGAGGAACCAGAGATACGCAGTATTTT,CSVGGRGTRDTQYF
TRBV5-1,TRBD2,.,TRBJ2-3,TGCGCCAGCAGCGTCGGGACTAGCGGGAGGCTTGGAGATACGCAGTATTTT,CASSVGTSGRLGDTQYF
TRBV6-5,.,.,TRBJ1-4,TGTGCCAGCAGTTACGATCTGAGAGGTGAAAAACTGTTTTTT,CASSYDLRGEKLFF
TRBV2,TRBD1,.,TRBJ1-2,TGTGCCAGCAGTACACAAGGACAGGGGGGCTACACCTTC,CASSTQGQGGYTF
TRBV2,.,.,TRBJ2-7,TGTGCCAGCAGTGAATCCGGGTTTGACTACGAGCAGTACTTC,CASSESGFDYEQYF